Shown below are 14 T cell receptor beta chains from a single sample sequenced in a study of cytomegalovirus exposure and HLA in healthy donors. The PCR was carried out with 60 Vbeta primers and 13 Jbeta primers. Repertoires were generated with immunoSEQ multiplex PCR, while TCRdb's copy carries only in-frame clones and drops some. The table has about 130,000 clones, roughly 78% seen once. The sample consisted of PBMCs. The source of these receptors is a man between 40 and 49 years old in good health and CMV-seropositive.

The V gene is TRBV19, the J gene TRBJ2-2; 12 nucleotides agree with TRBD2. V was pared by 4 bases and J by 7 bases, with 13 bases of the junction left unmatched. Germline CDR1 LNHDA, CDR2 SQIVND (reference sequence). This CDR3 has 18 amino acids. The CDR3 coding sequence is TGTGCCAGTAGTAGGGTGACTAGCGGGAGTTCGGGCAACGGGGAGCTGTTTTTT. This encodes CASSRVTSGSSGNGELFF. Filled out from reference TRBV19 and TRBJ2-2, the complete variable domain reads DGGITQSPKYLFRKEGQNVTLSCEQNLNHDAMYWYRQDPGQGLRLIYYSQIVNDFQKGDIAEGYSVSREKKESFPLTVTSAQKNPTAFYLCASSRVTSGSSGNGELFFGEGSRLTVL.

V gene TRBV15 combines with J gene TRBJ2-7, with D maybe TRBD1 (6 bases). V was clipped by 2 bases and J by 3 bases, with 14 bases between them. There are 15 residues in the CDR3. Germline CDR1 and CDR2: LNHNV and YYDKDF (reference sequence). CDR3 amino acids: CATSRPDRPGYEQYF. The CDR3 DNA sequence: TGTGCCACCAGCAGACCGGACAGACCCGGCTACGAGCAGTACTTC.

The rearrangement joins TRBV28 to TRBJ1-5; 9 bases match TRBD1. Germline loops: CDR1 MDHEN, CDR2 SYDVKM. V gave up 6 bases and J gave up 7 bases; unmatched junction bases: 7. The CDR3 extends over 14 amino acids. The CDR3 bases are TGTGCCAGCAGGCGGGGGGACAGGGTCCAGCCCCAGCATTTT. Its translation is CASRRGDRVQPQHF. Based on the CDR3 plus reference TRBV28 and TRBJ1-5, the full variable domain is DVKVTQSSRYLVKRTGEKVFLECVQDMDHENMFWYRQDPGLGLRLIYFSYDVKMKEKGDIPEGYSVSREKKERFSLILESASTNQTSMYLCASRRGDRVQPQHFGDGTRLSIL.

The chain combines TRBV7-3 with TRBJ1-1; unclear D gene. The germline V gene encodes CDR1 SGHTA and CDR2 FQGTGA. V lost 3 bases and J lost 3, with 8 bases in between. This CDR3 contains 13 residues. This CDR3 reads CASSFFADTEAFF. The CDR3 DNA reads TGTGCCAGCAGCTTTTTTGCAGACACTGAAGCTTTCTTT.

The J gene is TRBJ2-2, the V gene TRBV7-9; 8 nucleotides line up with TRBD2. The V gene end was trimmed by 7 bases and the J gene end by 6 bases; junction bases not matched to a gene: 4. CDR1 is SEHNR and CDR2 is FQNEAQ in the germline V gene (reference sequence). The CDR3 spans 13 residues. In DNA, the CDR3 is TGTGCCAGCAAAGACGGGGGGGCCGGGGAGCTGTTTTTT. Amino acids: CASKDGGAGELFF.

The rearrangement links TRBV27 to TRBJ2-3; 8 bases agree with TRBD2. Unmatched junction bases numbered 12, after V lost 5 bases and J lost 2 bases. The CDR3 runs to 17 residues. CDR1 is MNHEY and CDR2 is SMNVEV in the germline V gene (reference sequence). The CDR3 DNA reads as TGTGCCAGCAGTAAGATTCGGGTTAGCGGGAACACAGATACGCAGTATTTT. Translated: CASSKIRVSGNTDTQYF.

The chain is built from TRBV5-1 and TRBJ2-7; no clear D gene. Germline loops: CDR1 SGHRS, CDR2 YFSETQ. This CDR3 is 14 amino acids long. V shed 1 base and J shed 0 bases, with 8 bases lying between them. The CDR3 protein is CASSLPSDSYEQYF. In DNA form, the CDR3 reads TGCGCCAGCAGCTTGCCGAGTGACTCCTACGAGCAGTACTTC.

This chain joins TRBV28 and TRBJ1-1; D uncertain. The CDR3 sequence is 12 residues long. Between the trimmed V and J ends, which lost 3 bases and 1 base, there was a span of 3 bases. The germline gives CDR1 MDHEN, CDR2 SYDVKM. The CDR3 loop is CASSFWNTEAFF. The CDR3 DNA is TGTGCCAGCAGTTTCTGGAACACTGAAGCTTTCTTT.

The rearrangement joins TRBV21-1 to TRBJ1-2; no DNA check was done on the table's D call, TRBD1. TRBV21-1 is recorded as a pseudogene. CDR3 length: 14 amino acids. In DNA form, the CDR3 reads TGTGCCAGCAGCAAGGGACAGGGGAAGCATGGCTACACCTTC. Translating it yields CASSKGQGKHGYTF.

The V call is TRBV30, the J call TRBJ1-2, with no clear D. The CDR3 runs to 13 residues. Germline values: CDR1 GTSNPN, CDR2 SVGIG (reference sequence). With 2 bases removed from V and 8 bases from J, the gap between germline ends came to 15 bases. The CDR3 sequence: CAWSSTTLAGYTF. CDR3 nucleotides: TGTGCCTGGAGTAGCACGACCCTAGCAGGCTACACCTTC.

The CDR3 sequence: CASRAGEYEQYF. CDR3 in DNA: TGTGCCAGTAGAGCGGGAGAGTACGAGCAGTACTTC. This chain joins TRBV25-1 and TRBJ2-7, with TRBD2 identical over 8 bases. CDR1 is MGHDK and CDR2 is SYGVNS in the germline V gene. Trimming took 9 bases from V and 4 from J; bases not matched to a gene: 5. The CDR3 length is 12 residues.

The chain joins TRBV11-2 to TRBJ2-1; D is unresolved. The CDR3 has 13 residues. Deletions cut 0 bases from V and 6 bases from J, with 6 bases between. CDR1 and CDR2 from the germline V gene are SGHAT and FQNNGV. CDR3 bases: TGTGCCAGCAGCTTAGATTACGGCAATGAGCAGTTCTTC. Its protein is CASSLDYGNEQFF.

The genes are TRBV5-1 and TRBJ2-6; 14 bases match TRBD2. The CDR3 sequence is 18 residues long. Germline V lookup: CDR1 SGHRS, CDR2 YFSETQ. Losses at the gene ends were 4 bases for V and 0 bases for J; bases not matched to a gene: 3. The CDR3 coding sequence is TGCGCCAGCAGCAGGACTAGCGGGAGGAACTCTGGGGCCAACGTCCTGACTTTC. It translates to CASSRTSGRNSGANVLTF.

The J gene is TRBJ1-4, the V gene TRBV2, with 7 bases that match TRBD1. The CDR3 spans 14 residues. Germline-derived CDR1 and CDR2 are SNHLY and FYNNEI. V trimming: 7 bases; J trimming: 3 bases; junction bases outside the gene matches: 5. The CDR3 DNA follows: TGTGCCAGCAACAGGGGCGCGGCTAATGAAAAACTGTTTTTT. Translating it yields CASNRGAANEKLFF.